Described below is a single TCR beta chain sequence and its context. This sample stems from a study of blood T cell repertoires in COVID-19. Study details: Samples came from the United States, Italy and Spain, spanning acute and convalescent COVID-19.

Authors' methods: Researchers report that nucleated cell counts were estimated from reference gene primer amplification. Sequencing was performed with immunoSEQ multiplex PCR; in TCRdb, only in-frame clones are kept and a portion is missing. That table is the source of V, J and clone size, and D and trimming were worked out from the DNA. The table has approximately 150,000 clones, roughly nine tenths seen once. V lost 5 bases to trimming and J lost 6 bases; unmatched junction nucleotides: 11. The CDR3 totals 16 residues. CDR1 and CDR2 from the germline V gene are SEHNR and FQNEAQ (reference sequence).

This rearrangement joins TRBV7-9 to TRBJ2-3; 10 bases line up with TRBD1. Sample: peripheral blood. The clonotype was recovered from a woman aged 55 to 70 with active COVID-19. The CDR3 spells CASSRRLTGQGDTQYF. CDR3 bases: TGTGCCAGCAGCCGCAGGCTGACGGGACAGGGGGATACGCAGTATTTT.